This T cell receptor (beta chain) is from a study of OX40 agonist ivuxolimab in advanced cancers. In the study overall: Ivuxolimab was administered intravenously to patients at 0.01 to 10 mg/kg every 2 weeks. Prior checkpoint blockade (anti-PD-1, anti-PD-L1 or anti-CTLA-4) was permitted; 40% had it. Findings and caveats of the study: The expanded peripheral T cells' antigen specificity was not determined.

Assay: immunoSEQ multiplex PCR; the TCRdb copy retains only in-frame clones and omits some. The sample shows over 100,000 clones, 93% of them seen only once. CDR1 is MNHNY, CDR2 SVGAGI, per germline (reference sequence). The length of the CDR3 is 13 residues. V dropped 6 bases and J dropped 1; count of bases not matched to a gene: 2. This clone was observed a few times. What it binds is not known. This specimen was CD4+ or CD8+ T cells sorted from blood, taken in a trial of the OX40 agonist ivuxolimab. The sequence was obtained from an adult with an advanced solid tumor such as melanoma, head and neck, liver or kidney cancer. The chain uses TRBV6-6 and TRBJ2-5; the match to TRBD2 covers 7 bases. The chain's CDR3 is CASRRGTQETQYF. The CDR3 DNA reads TGTGCCAGCAGGCGGGGGACCCAAGAGACCCAGTACTTC.